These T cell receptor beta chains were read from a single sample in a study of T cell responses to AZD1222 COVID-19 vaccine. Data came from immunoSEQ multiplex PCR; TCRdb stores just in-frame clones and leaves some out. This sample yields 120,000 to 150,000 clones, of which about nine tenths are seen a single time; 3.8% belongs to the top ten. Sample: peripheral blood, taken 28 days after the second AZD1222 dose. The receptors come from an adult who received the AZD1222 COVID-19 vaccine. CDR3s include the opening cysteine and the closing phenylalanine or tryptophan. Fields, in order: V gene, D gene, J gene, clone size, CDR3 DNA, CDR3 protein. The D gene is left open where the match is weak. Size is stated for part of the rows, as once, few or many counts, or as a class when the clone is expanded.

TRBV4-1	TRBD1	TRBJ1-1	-	TGCGCCAGCAGCCAAGGAGGACAGGCAGGAGCAAAAGCTGAAGCTTTCTTT	CASSQGGQAGAKAEAFF
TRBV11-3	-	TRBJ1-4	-	TGTGCCAGCAGGCCGACGGGAGCAGGGGCCAAAAAACTGTTTTTT	CASRPTGAGAKKLFF
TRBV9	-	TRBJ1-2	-	TGTGCCAGCAGCGTACTGGACAGTGCTAACTATGGCTACACCTTC	CASSVLDSANYGYTF
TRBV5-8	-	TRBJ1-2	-	TGTGCCAGCAGCCCGCTATTGGACAGATATACCGGCTACACCTTC	CASSPLLDRYTGYTF
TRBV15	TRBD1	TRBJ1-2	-	TGTGCCACCAGCAGAGACAGGGGGGGAGATGGCTACACCTTC	CATSRDRGGDGYTF
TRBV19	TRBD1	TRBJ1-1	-	TGTGCCAGTAGTATCAACAGGGGACCTACTGAAGCTTTCTTT	CASSINRGPTEAFF
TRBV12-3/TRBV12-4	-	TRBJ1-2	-	TGTGCCAGCAGTTTGTTCAGCAGGGGAGGCTACACCTTC	CASSLFSRGGYTF
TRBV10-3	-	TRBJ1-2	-	TGTGCCATCAGTGAGTTGTATGGCTACACCTTC	CAISELYGYTF
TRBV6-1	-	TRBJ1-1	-	TGTGCCAGCAGTGACGCCGGTGCCGCGAACACTGAAGCTTTCTTT	CASSDAGAANTEAFF
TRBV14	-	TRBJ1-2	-	TGTGCCAGCAGCCAACTTAGGGAGTACTATGGCTACACCTTC	CASSQLREYYGYTF
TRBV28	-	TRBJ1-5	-	TGTGCCAGCAAGCTGACTTCGGGGGACGTGCGGTATCAGCCCCAGCATTTT	CASKLTSGDVRYQPQHF
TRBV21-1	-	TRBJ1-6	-	TGTGCCAGCAGCGCCCGACCGCCCCCGGGGACAGGGTATCGGTCACCCCTCCACTTT	CASSARPPPGTGYRSPLHF
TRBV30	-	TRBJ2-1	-	TGTGCCTGGGACCCGTTGGGAGCCAATGAGCAGTTCTTC	CAWDPLGANEQFF
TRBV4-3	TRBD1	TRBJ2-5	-	TGCGCCAGCAGCCAGCTTGAGGGACAGGGGTCGGCGGCCCAGTACTTC	CASSQLEGQGSAAQYF
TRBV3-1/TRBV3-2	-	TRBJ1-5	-	TGTGCCAGCAGCTTCGATCAGCCCCAGCATTTT	CASSFDQPQHF
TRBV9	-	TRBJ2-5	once	TGTGCCAGCAGCTCCCTAAGGGGGGAAGAGACCCAGTACTTC	CASSSLRGEETQYF
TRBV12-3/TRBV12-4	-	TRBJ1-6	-	TGTGCCAGCAGTGGGGGCGATTCACCCCTCCACTTT	CASSGGDSPLHF
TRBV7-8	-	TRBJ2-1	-	TGTGCCAGCAGCCCGGACAGATCCTATTACAATGAGCAGTTCTTC	CASSPDRSYYNEQFF
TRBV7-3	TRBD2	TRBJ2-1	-	TGTGCCAGCAGCAAGAGGCCTAGCGGAGAGCAGTTCTTC	CASSKRPSGEQFF
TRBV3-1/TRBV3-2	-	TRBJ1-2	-	TGTGCCAGCAGCCAAGGGTCGGGGGAAGGGAACTATGGCTACACCTTC	CASSQGSGEGNYGYTF
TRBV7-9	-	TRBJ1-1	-	TGTGCCAGCAGCCCCCCAAAGGGTACGGCTGAAGCTTTCTTT	CASSPPKGTAEAFF
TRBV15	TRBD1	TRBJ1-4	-	TGTGCCACCAGCAGTGGACAGGGAGGGGAAAAACTGTTTTTT	CATSSGQGGEKLFF
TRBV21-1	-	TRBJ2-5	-	TGTGCCAGCAGCTCATTTGGTGGGGCCCGGGAGACCCAGTACTTC	CASSSFGGARETQYF
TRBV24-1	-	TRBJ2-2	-	TGTGCCACCAGTGATTTGATAGCTCTTTCAGGGCCGGTGGACACCGGGGAGCTGTTTTTT	CATSDLIALSGPVDTGELFF
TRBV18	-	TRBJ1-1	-	TGTGCCAGCTCACCAGGCCGGGCCCCAACTGAAGCTTTCTTT	CASSPGRAPTEAFF
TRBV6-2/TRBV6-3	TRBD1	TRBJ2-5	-	TGTGCCAGCAGTTTTCCACTGCCCCGGGACAGGGAGGCTGCATTCCAAGAGACCCAGTACTTC	CASSFPLPRDREAAFQETQYF
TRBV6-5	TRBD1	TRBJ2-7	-	TGTGCCAGCAGTCCCAAGAGGGGGCTGGGGCAGTACTTC	CASSPKRGLGQYF
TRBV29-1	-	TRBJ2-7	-	TGCAGCGTTGAATATAAGGGCGACTACGAGCAGTACTTC	CSVEYKGDYEQYF
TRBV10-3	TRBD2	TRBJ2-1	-	TGTGCCATCAGTACGGGACTAGCAGGGAACAATGAGCAGTTCTTC	CAISTGLAGNNEQFF
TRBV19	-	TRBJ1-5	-	TGTGCCAGTAGTATAGTAGGCAGCCAAACGTACAATCAGCCCCAGCATTTT	CASSIVGSQTYNQPQHF
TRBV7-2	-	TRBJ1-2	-	TGTGCCAGCAGCTCGTCCCGGGACCCGCTCTACACCTTC	CASSSSRDPLYTF
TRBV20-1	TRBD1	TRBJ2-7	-	TGCAGTGCTAGTGTCGACAGGGAGCCCTACGAGCAGTACTTC	CSASVDREPYEQYF
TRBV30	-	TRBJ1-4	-	TGTGCCTGGATGACAGCAACTAATGAAAAACTGTTTTTT	CAWMTATNEKLFF
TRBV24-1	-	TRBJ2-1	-	TGTGCCACCAGTGATAGAGGGGGCTCCTACAATGAGCAGTTCTTC	CATSDRGGSYNEQFF
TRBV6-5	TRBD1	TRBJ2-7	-	TGTGCCAGCAGTAAGGGACAGGGGGTCTACGAGCAGTACTTC	CASSKGQGVYEQYF
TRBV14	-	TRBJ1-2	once	TGTGCCAGCAGCCAAAGGATCTATGGCTACACCTTC	CASSQRIYGYTF
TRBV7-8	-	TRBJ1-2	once	TGTGCCAGCAGCAGAGACAGATCTTACTATGGCTACACCTTC	CASSRDRSYYGYTF